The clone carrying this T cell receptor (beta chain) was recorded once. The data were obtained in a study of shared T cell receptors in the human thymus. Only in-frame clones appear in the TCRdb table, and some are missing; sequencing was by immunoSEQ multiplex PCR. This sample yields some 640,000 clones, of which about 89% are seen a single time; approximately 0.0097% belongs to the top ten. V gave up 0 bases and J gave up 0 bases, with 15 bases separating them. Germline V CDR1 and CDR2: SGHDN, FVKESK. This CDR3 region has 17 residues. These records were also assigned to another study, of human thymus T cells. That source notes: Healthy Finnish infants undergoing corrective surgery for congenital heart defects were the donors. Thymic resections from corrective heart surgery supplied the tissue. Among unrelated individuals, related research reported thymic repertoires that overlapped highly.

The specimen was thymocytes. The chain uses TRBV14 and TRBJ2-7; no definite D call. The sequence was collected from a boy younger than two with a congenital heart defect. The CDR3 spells CASSQDEGRNHSYEQYF. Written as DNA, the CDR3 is TGTGCCAGCAGCCAAGATGAAGGCAGGAACCACTCCTACGAGCAGTACTTC.